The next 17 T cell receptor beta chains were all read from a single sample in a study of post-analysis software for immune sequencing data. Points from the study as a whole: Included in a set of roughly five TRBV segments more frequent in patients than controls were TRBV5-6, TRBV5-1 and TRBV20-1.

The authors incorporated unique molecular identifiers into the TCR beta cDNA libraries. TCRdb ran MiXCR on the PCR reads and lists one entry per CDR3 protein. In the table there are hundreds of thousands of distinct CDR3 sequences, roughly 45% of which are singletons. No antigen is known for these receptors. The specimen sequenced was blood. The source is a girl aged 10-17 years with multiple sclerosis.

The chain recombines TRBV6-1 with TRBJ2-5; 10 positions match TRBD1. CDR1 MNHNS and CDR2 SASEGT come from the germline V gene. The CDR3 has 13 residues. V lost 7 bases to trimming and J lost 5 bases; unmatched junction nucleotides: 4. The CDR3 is CASTDRGLETQYF. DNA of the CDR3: TGTGCCAGCACCGACAGGGGGCTCGAGACCCAGTACTTC.

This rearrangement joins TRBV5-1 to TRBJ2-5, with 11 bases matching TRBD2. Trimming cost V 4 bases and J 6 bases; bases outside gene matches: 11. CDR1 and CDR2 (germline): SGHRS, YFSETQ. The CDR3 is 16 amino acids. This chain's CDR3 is CASSLGTSGSRKTQYF. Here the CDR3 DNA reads TGCGCCAGCAGCCTGGGTACTAGCGGGAGTAGGAAGACCCAGTACTTC.

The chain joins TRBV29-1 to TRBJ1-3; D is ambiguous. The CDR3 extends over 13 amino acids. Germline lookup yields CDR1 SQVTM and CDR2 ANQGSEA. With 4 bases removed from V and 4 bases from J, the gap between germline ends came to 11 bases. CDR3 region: CSVGEMAGNTIYF. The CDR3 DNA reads TGCAGCGTTGGCGAAATGGCGGGAAACACCATATATTTT.

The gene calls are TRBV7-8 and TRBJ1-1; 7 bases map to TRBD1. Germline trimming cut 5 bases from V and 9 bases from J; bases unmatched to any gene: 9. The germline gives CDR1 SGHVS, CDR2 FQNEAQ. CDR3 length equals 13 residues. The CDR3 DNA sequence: TGTGCCAGCAGCCAGTGGGACAGCCTGAAAGCTTTCTTT. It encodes CASSQWDSLKAFF.

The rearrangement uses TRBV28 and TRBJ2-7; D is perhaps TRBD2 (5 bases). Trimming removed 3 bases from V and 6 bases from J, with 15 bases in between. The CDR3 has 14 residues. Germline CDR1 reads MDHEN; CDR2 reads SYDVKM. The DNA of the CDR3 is TGTGCCAGCAGTTTCGGACGGACTCAATCCGAGCAGTACTTC. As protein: CASSFGRTQSEQYF.

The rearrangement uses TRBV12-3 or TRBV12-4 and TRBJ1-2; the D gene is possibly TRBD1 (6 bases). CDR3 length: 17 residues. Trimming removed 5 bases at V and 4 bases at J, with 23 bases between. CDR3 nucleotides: TGTGCCAGCAGTGTCCGACGAAGGGGGTTCCCTAGCTATGGCTACACCTTC. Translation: CASSVRRRGFPSYGYTF.

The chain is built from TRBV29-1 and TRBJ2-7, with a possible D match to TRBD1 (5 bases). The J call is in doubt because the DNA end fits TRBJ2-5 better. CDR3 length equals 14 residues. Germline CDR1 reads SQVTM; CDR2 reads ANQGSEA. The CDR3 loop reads CSVSEGAHLGTQYF. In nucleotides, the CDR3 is TGCAGCGTTTCGGAAGGGGCCCATCTGGGGACCCAGTACTTC.

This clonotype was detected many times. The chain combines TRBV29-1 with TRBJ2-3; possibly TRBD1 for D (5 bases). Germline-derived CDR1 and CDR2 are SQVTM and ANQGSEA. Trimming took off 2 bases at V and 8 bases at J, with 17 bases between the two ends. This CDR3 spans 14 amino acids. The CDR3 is CSVEPSRAHGTQYF. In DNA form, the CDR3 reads TGCAGCGTTGAACCCTCCAGGGCGCATGGTACGCAGTATTTT.

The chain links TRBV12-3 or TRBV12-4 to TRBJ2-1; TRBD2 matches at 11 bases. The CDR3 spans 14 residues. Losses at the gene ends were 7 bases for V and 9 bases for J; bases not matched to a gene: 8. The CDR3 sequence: CASTIAGGPGEQFF. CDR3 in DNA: TGTGCCAGCACCATAGCGGGAGGGCCAGGTGAGCAGTTCTTC.

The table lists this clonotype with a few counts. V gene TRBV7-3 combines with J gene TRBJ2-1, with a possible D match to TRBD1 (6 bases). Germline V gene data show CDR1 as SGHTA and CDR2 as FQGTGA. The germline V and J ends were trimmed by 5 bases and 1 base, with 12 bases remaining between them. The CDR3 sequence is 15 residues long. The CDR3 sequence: CASSPTGISYNEQFF. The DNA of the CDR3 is TGTGCCAGCAGCCCGACAGGCATATCCTACAATGAGCAGTTCTTC.

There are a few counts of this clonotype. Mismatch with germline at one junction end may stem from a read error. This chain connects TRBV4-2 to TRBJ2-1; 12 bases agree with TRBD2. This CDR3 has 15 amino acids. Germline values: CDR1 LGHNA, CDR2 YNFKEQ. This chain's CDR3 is CVSSQTSGRSNEQFF. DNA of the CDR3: TGTGTCAGCAGCCAAACTAGCGGGAGGTCAAATGAGCAGTTCTTC.

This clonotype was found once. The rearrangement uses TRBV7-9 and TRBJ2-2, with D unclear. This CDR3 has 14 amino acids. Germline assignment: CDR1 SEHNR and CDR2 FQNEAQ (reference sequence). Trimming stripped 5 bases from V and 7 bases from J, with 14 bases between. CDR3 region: CASSLTGEYGELFF. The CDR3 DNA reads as TGTGCCAGCAGCCTCACCGGCGAGTACGGGGAGCTGTTTTTT.

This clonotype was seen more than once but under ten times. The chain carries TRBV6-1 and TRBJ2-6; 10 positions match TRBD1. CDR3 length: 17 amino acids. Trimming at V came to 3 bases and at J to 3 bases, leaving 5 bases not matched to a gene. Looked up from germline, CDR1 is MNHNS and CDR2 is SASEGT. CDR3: CASSETGGRYGANVLTF. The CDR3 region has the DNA TGTGCCAGCAGTGAGACAGGGGGCAGGTATGGGGCCAACGTCCTGACTTTC.

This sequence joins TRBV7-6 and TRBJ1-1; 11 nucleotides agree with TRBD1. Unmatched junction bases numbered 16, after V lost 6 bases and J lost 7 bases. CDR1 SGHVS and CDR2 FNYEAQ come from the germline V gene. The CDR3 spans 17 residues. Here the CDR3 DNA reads TGTGCCAGCAGTCGGGGGCATGGGACAGGGGGACTTAGTGAAGCTTTCTTT. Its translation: CASSRGHGTGGLSEAFF. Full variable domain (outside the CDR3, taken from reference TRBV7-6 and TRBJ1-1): GAGVSQSPRYKVTKRGQDVALRCDPISGHVSLYWYRQALGQGPEFLTYFNYEAQQDKSGLPNDRFSAERPEGSISTLTIQRTEQRDSAMYRCASSRGHGTGGLSEAFFGQGTRLTVV.

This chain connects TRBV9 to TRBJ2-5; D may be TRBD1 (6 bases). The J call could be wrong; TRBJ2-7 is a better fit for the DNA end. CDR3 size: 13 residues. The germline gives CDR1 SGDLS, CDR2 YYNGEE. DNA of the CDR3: TGTGCCAGCAGCCCCAAGACAGGAGGCGAGCAGTACTTC. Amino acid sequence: CASSPKTGGEQYF.

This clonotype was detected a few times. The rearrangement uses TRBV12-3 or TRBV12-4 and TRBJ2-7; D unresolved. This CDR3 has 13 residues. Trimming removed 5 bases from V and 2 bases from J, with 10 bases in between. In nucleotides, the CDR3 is TGTGCCAGCAGTCAGGCTCCCCCCTACGAGCAGTACTTC. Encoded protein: CASSQAPPYEQYF.

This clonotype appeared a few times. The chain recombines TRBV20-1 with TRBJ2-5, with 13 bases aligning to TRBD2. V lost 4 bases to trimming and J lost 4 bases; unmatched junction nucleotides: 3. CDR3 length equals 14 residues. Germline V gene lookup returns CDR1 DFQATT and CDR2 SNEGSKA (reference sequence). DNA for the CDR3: TGCAGTGCTACACTAGCGGGAGGGCCAGAGACCCAGTACTTC. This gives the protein CSATLAGGPETQYF.